Below, one T cell receptor beta chain is given with its context. Its matching antigen is unknown. This sample stems from a study of CD8 T cells in ankylosing spondylitis. Overall study findings and caveats: Some motif variants had been reported before (in reactive arthritis synovial fluid and blood). A TCR beta motif of roughly 8 highly homologous variants appeared characteristic of ankylosing spondylitis blood.

Scientists made TCR beta libraries using quantitative 5'-RACE with molecular barcodes. TCRdb reanalysed the 5' RACE reads using MiXCR and keeps one entry per CDR3 protein. The sample consists of about 800,000 distinct CDR3 sequences, about 10% of them appearing once. The origin of this receptor is a male donor with ankylosing spondylitis. The sequenced sample consisted of blood, either unsorted or a sorted T cell fraction (not recorded which).

The CDR3 loop reads CSARPQSSPLHF. In DNA, the CDR3 is TGCAGTGCTAGACCCCAGAGTTCACCCCTCCACTTT. The rearrangement links TRBV20-1 to TRBJ1-6; D unresolved. CDR1 is DFQATT and CDR2 is SNEGSKA in the germline V gene (reference sequence). CDR3 length: 12 amino acids. Trimming cost V 2 bases and J 9 bases, with 8 bases left between them.